This T cell receptor beta chain is drawn from a study of follicular helper T cells after annual influenza vaccination. At the level of the study: Some donors were sampled over the 2013-2014, 2014-2015 and 2015-2016 vaccinations.

This CDR3 has 18 amino acids. V shed 1 base, J shed 1 base, and the junction held 8 bases outside the gene matches. Per the germline V gene, CDR1 is SGHVS and CDR2 is FNYEAQ. Profiling relied on immunoSEQ multiplex PCR, and the TCRdb table lists in-frame clones only, not all of them. The repertoire holds nearly 9,000 clones, 70% to 90% seen once, with roughly 3.5% in the top ten. Whole-study findings and limits: Plasmablast frequency change correlated with clonality change in ICOS+CD38+ cTfh.

A note on this clone: Its target is not known.

Described time point: 2014-2015 season, 7 days after vaccination. Non-naive CD4+CXCR5+PD-1+ cTfh were sorted into ICOS+CD38+ and ICOS-CD38- fractions. Material: CXCR5+ CD38- circulating T follicular helper cells from blood, obtained 7 days after influenza vaccination. The subset here: circulating Tfh, non-naive CD4+CXCR5+PD-1+ (ICOS+CD38+ or ICOS-CD38-). The V call is TRBV7-6, the J call TRBJ2-3, with 10 positions matching TRBD2. The clonotype originates from an adult who received the influenza vaccine. The CDR3 nucleotides are TGTGCCAGCAGCTTAGGAGCGGGGGGGCAGGGCGGCACAGATACGCAGTATTTT. Translating gives CASSLGAGGQGGTDTQYF.